The 28 T cell receptor beta chains presented below share a single source sample, sequenced in a study of shared clonotypes between healthy human individuals. Assay used: immunoSEQ multiplex PCR; TCRdb lists only in-frame clones, some missing. The sample consists of about 980,000 clones, around 80% of them appearing once. Input material: memory CD4+ T cells sorted from blood. Indicated subset: CD45RA-negative fraction. The origin of the receptors is a man between 18 and 35 years old in good health.

The CDR3 sequence is CASSYSDAGLEEQYF. CDR3 bases: TGTGCCAGCAGTTACTCGGATGCGGGGCTCGAGGAGCAGTACTTC. The rearrangement joins TRBV6-5 to TRBJ2-7; a possible D gene is TRBD2 (6 bases). Between the trimmed V and J ends, which lost 0 bases and 7 bases, there was a span of 16 bases. The CDR3 totals 15 residues. The germline V gene has CDR1 MNHEY and CDR2 SVGAGI.

Notes on this clone: Other DNA sequences within the sample encode an identical CDR3. The chain carries TRBV11-2 and TRBJ2-1; no definite D call. The germline V gene encodes CDR1 SGHAT and CDR2 FQNNGV. The CDR3 is made up of 14 amino acids. With 3 bases removed from V and 0 bases from J, the gap between germline ends came to 6 bases. The CDR3 DNA follows: TGTGCCAGCAGCTTCCCGAGCTCCTACAATGAGCAGTTCTTC. As protein: CASSFPSSYNEQFF.

The CDR3 DNA reads as TGTGCCAGCAGCTTGCTACGAGGAATAGATACGCAGTATTTT. It translates to CASSLLRGIDTQYF. The chain couples TRBV5-8 to TRBJ2-3; no reliable D call. With 1 base removed from V and 5 bases from J, the gap between germline ends came to 11 bases. The CDR3 runs 14 residues. Germline V gives CDR1 SGHTS, CDR2 YDEGEE.

This clone was picked up many times. In nucleotides, the CDR3 is TGTGCCAGCAGCCCGACTCTGTCGCAGGAGACCCAGTACTTC. As protein: CASSPTLSQETQYF. The chain links TRBV7-2 to TRBJ2-5; no definite D call. Germline V CDR1 and CDR2: SGHTA, FQGNSA. The CDR3 extends over 14 amino acids. Trimming left V 5 bases short and J 5 bases short, with 15 bases between.

This rearrangement joins TRBV2 to TRBJ2-2; 8 positions match TRBD2. Germline V CDR1 and CDR2: SNHLY, FYNNEI. With V trimmed by 6 bases and J by 4 bases, 4 bases remained unmatched. This CDR3 has 14 amino acids. Written as DNA, the CDR3 is TGTGCCAGCAGCCCAGCGGGGGCCACCGGGGAGCTGTTTTTT. This translates into CASSPAGATGELFF.

This clone has just a few counts. The chain is built from TRBV27 and TRBJ2-7, with 7 nucleotides matching TRBD1. The CDR3 contains 12 residues. The V gene's germline CDR1 is MNHEY and CDR2 SMNVEV (reference sequence). Germline trimming cut 5 bases from V and 5 bases from J; bases unmatched to any gene: 3. The CDR3: CASSQQGNEQYF. CDR3 DNA: TGTGCCAGCAGTCAACAGGGGAACGAGCAGTACTTC.

The chain is built from TRBV5-1 and TRBJ2-1; no reliable D call. Deletions cut 4 bases from V and 15 bases from J, with 17 bases between. The germline CDR1 and CDR2 sequences are SGHRS and YFSETQ. The CDR3 runs to 12 residues. Written as DNA, the CDR3 is TGCGCCAGCAGCCGGCCCGCCGACGCTGTGTTCTTC. As protein: CASSRPADAVFF.

The V and J genes are TRBV19 and TRBJ1-1, with 11 bases matching TRBD1. CDR3 length equals 14 residues. In germline, CDR1 is LNHDA, CDR2 SQIVND (reference sequence). After removal of 1 base from V and 6 bases from J, the junction contained 1 base not matched to a gene. CDR3 in amino acids: CASSIGGQGAEAFF. DNA of the CDR3: TGTGCCAGTAGTATAGGGGGACAGGGGGCTGAAGCTTTCTTT.

Worth noting for this clone: The sample holds other DNA sequences that translate to the same CDR3. The CDR3 here is CSARSNTEAFF. Written as DNA, the CDR3 is TGCAGTGCTAGGTCGAACACTGAAGCTTTCTTT. V gene TRBV20-1 combines with J gene TRBJ1-1; D gene unclear. CDR1 is DFQATT, CDR2 SNEGSKA, per germline (reference sequence). This CDR3 region has 11 residues. V lost 3 bases and J lost 1, with 3 bases in between.

This rearrangement joins TRBV19 to TRBJ1-1; D call uncertain. The CDR3 consists of 16 residues. Trimming shortened V by 9 bases and J by 0 bases, and 20 bases separated the two germline ends. In germline, CDR1 is LNHDA, CDR2 SQIVND (reference sequence). CDR3 sequence (DNA): TGTGCCAGCAAAAGAGCCGGGCCAGAGTTGAACACTGAAGCTTTCTTT. Translating gives CASKRAGPELNTEAFF.

The CDR3 reads CSVRRGFYEQYF. The CDR3, as DNA: TGCAGCGTACGGAGAGGGTTCTACGAGCAGTACTTC. The rearrangement links TRBV29-1 to TRBJ2-7, with D maybe TRBD2 (5 bases). The CDR3 runs 12 residues. Germline V gene data show CDR1 as SQVTM and CDR2 as ANQGSEA. V was pared by 6 bases and J by 3 bases, with 12 bases between.

V and J are TRBV7-9 and TRBJ2-7, with D possibly being TRBD2 (6 bases). In germline, CDR1 is SEHNR, CDR2 FQNEAQ (reference sequence). The CDR3 contains 15 residues. The ends were cut back, 4 bases at V and 1 base at J, with 14 bases in the middle. The CDR3 nucleotides are TGTGCCAGCAGCTGGGGGACTCCTGGATCCTACGAGCAGTACTTC. Protein sequence: CASSWGTPGSYEQYF.

This clone was seen a few times. The rearrangement links TRBV2 to TRBJ2-3; D uncertain. Deletions cut 11 bases from V and 0 bases from J, with 15 bases between. The germline V gene encodes CDR1 SNHLY and CDR2 FYNNEI. The CDR3 runs to 14 residues. In DNA form, the CDR3 reads TGTGCCTCCCAATCCCACTCTAGCACAGATACGCAGTATTTT. This sequence encodes CASQSHSSTDTQYF.

For this clone: At the DNA level, this CDR3 is encoded by other sequences in the same sample as well. This chain uses TRBV18 with TRBJ1-4; 9 bases fit TRBD1. J gave up 1 base and V 6 bases, and 3 bases lay outside the gene matches. The CDR3 length is 15 residues. Looked up from germline, CDR1 is KGHSH and CDR2 is LQKENI. The CDR3 sequence is CASSPGQGTNEKLFF. The CDR3 nucleotides are TGTGCCAGCTCGCCGGGACAGGGAACTAATGAAAAACTGTTTTTT.

This clone has just one count. The rearrangement joins TRBV19 to TRBJ2-1, with D possibly TRBD2 on 6 matching bases. V gave up 5 bases and J gave up 9 bases, with 17 bases separating them. The germline V gene has CDR1 LNHDA and CDR2 SQIVND (reference sequence). This CDR3 is 14 amino acids long. The CDR3 here is CASSAGPPRSEQFF. The CDR3, as DNA: TGTGCCAGTAGTGCGGGACCCCCACGAAGTGAGCAGTTCTTC.

The chain employs TRBV19 and TRBJ2-7; D is perhaps TRBD2 (5 bases). CDR3 size: 14 residues. Germline-derived CDR1 and CDR2 are LNHDA and SQIVND (reference sequence). V lost 3 bases and J lost 1, with 10 bases in between. This CDR3 is CASSITRDSYEQYF. In DNA form, the CDR3 reads TGTGCCAGTAGTATTACGAGGGATTCCTACGAGCAGTACTTC.

This clone appeared once. The J gene is TRBJ1-5, the V gene TRBV5-8; D ambiguous. CDR1 is SGHTS and CDR2 is YDEGEE in the germline V gene. The CDR3 sequence is 14 residues long. V lost 1 base, J lost 3 bases, and 8 bases lay in between. The CDR3 DNA reads as TGTGCCAGCAGCTTGCTTTCTAACAATCAGCCCCAGCATTTT. It codes for CASSLLSNNQPQHF.

The chain links TRBV7-2 to TRBJ2-3; no clear D gene. CDR3 length: 14 amino acids. CDR1 and CDR2 from the germline V gene are SGHTA and FQGNSA. V was trimmed by 10 bases and J by 2 bases, leaving 16 bases between them. The CDR3, as DNA: TGTGCCACTTCGAGCCGGCCCAACACAGATACGCAGTATTTT. It translates to CATSSRPNTDTQYF.

CDR3 sequence reads: CASSNPRGRTGGSTEAFF. The CDR3 DNA follows: TGTGCCAGTAGTAACCCCCGGGGGAGGACAGGGGGGAGCACTGAAGCTTTCTTT. The chain combines TRBV19 with TRBJ1-1; 10 nucleotides line up with TRBD1. The CDR3 consists of 18 residues. Looked up from germline, CDR1 is LNHDA and CDR2 is SQIVND (reference sequence). V lost 4 bases, J lost 4 bases, and 15 bases stayed unmatched.

This clone was counted only a few times. The chain combines TRBV10-1 with TRBJ1-2; no definite D call. V shed 0 bases and J shed 4 bases, with 9 bases lying between them. This CDR3 region has 14 residues. Germline loops: CDR1 WNHNN, CDR2 SYGVQD (reference sequence). The CDR3 region is CASSESGIPYGYTF. The DNA for the CDR3 is TGCGCCAGCAGTGAGTCAGGGATTCCCTATGGCTACACCTTC.

This clone was seen many times. The gene calls are TRBV6-5 and TRBJ1-2, with D tentatively TRBD1 (5 bases). V dropped 5 bases and J dropped 0 bases, with 13 bases sitting between them. The CDR3 totals 15 residues. The germline V gene has CDR1 MNHEY and CDR2 SVGAGI. CDR3 DNA sequence: TGTGCCAGCAGTCCCGGGACGGTCGCTAACTATGGCTACACCTTC. Its protein is CASSPGTVANYGYTF.

The chain is built from TRBV28 and TRBJ1-4; TRBD1 might be the D (5 bases). The V end was cut by 6 bases, the J end by 7 bases, with 18 bases between. Per germline, CDR1 MDHEN and CDR2 SYDVKM. The CDR3 totals 15 residues. The CDR3 coding sequence is TGTGCCAGCAGCCCTTATTGGGGGGTGACTGAAAAACTGTTTTTT. Amino acid sequence: CASSPYWGVTEKLFF.

This chain connects TRBV5-1 to TRBJ1-5, with D possibly being TRBD1 (5 bases). The CDR3 consists of 16 residues. The V end was cut by 0 bases, the J end by 6 bases, with 16 bases between. Per the germline V gene, CDR1 is SGHRS and CDR2 is YFSETQ. Here the CDR3 reads CASSLEGGQGRQPQHF. The CDR3, as DNA: TGCGCCAGCAGCTTGGAGGGAGGACAAGGGCGTCAGCCCCAGCATTTT.

The rearrangement uses TRBV7-2 and TRBJ1-5, with 7 bases lining up with TRBD1. The length of the CDR3 is 14 residues. Germline CDR1 SGHTA, CDR2 FQGNSA. V lost 5 bases to trimming and J lost 2 bases; unmatched junction nucleotides: 3. In nucleotides, the CDR3 is TGTGCCAGCAGCCAGGGGGGGGGCAATCAGCCCCAGCATTTT. Translating it yields CASSQGGGNQPQHF.

The gene calls are TRBV5-1 and TRBJ2-5, with TRBD1 matching over 10 bases. The CDR3 extends over 16 amino acids. The V and J ends lost 0 bases and 4 bases, in that order; junction bases with no gene match: 6. From germline, CDR1 is SGHRS and CDR2 YFSETQ. The CDR3: CASSLGGTGVGETQYF. The CDR3 DNA is TGCGCCAGCAGCTTGGGAGGGACAGGGGTTGGAGAGACCCAGTACTTC.

The table lists this clone with many counts. The chain links TRBV5-1 to TRBJ2-5; 13 positions agree with TRBD2. The CDR3 is 16 amino acids. Losses at the gene ends were 4 bases for V and 2 bases for J; bases not matched to a gene: 5. The germline CDR1 and CDR2 sequences are SGHRS and YFSETQ. The CDR3 coding sequence is TGCGCCAGCAGCCTACTACTAGCGGGAGGGCAAGAGACCCAGTACTTC. Protein: CASSLLLAGGQETQYF.

V usage is TRBV27 and J usage is TRBJ2-1, with 7 bases matching TRBD2. Germline-derived CDR1 and CDR2 are MNHEY and SMNVEV (reference sequence). V trimming: 9 bases; J trimming: 4 bases; junction bases outside the gene matches: 9. The CDR3 has 14 residues. The CDR3 DNA follows: TGTGCCAGTTCACGCCTAGCGGTGTACAATGAGCAGTTCTTC. Translated, it gives CASSRLAVYNEQFF.

The chain employs TRBV27 and TRBJ1-2; 11 bases map to TRBD1. Trimming at V came to 2 bases and at J to 3 bases, leaving 2 bases not matched to a gene. Germline V CDR1 and CDR2: MNHEY, SMNVEV (reference sequence). The CDR3 is 15 amino acids. CDR3 nucleotides: TGTGCCAGCAGTTTACCGGGACAGGGGGACTATGGCTACACCTTC. Translated: CASSLPGQGDYGYTF.